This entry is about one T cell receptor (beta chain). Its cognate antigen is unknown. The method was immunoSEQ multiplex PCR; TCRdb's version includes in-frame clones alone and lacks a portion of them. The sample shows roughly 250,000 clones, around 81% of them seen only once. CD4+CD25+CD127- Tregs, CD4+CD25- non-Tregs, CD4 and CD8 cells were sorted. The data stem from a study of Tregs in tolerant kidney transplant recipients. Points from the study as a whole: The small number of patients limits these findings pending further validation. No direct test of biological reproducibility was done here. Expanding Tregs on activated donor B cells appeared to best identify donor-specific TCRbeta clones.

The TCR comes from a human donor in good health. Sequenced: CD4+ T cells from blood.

CDR3: CASSQDMGSGSETQYF. The CDR3, as DNA: TGTGCCAGCAGCCAAGATATGGGTAGCGGGAGTGAGACCCAGTACTTC. J is TRBJ2-5 and V is TRBV4-2; 9 bases are a match to TRBD2. The CDR3 covers 16 residues. Trimming at V came to 0 bases and at J to 5 bases, leaving 7 bases not matched to a gene. Looked up from germline, CDR1 is LGHNA and CDR2 is YNFKEQ.